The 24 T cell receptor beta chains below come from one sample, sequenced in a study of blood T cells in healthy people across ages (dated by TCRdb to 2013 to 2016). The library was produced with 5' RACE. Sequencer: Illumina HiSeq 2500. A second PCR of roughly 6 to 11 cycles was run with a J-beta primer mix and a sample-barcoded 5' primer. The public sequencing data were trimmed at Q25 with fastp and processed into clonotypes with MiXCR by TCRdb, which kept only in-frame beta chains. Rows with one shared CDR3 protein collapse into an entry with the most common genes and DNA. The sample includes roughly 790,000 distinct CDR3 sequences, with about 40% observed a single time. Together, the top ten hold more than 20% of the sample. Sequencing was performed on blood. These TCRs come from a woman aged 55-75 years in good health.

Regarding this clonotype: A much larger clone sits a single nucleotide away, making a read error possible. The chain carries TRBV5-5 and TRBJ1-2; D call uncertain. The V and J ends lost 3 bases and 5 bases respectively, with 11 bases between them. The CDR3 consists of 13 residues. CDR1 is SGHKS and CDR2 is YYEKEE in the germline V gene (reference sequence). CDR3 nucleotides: TGTGCCAGCAGCTGGGAGACGGCTTATGGCTACACCTTC. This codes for CASSWETAYGYTF.

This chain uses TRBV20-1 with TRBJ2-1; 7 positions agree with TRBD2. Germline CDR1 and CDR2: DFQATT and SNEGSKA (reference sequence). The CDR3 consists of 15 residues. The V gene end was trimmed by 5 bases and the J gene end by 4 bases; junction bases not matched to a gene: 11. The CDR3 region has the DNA TGCAGTGCTGGTCCGGGGAGGGCCCGGTACAATGAGCAGTTCTTC. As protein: CSAGPGRARYNEQFF.

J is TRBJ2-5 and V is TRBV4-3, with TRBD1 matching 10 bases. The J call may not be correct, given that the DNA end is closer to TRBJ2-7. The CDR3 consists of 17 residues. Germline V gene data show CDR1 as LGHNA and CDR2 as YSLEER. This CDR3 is CASSQAAAGTGVREQYF. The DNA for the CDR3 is TGCGCCAGCAGCCAAGCAGCCGCCGGGACAGGGGTCCGCGAGCAGTACTTC.

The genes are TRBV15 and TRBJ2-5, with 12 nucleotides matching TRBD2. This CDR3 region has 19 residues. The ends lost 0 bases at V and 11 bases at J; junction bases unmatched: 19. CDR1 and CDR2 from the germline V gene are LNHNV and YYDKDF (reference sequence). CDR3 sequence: CATSRDVASGGAVYNEQYF. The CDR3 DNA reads TGTGCCACCAGCAGAGATGTGGCTAGCGGGGGGGCTGTCTACAATGAGCAGTACTTC.

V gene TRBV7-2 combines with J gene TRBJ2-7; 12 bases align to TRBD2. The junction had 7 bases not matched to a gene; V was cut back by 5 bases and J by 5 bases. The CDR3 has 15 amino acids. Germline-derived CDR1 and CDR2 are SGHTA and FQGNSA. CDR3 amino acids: CASSVKLAGGDEQYF. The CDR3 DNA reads TGTGCCAGCAGCGTAAAACTAGCGGGAGGTGACGAGCAGTACTTC.

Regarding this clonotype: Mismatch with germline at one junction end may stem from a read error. The CDR3 nucleotides are TGTGCCAGCAGTCGCAAGACAGCCACAGATACGCAGGATTTT. It yields the protein CASSRKTATDTQDF. The chain is built from TRBV2 and TRBJ2-3; weak D call: TRBD1 (5 bases). CDR3 length: 14 residues. CDR1 is SNHLY, CDR2 FYNNEI, per germline.

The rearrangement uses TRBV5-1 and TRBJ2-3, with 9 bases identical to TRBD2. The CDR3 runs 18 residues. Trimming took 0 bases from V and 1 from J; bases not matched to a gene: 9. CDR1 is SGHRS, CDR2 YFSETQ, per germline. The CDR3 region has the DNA TGCGCCAGCAGCTTGGGCAGCGGGGGGACGCCTGGCACAGATACGCAGTATTTT. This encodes CASSLGSGGTPGTDTQYF.

This CDR3 reads CASSRNRGNEQYF. CDR3 nucleotide sequence: TGTGCCAGCAGCCGCAACAGGGGCAACGAGCAGTACTTC. The rearrangement joins TRBV3-1 to TRBJ2-7; 7 bases map to TRBD1. Per germline, CDR1 LGHDT and CDR2 YNNKEL (reference sequence). After removal of 4 bases from V and 5 bases from J, the junction contained 5 bases not matched to a gene. This CDR3 comprises 13 residues.

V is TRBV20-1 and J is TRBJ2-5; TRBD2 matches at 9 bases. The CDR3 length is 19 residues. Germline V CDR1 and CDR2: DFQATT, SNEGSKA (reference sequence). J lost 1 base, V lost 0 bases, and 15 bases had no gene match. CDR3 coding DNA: TGCAGTGCTAGAGACCCAAGCGGGAGGAACTCCCTGGCCCAAGAGACCCAGTACTTC. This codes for CSARDPSGRNSLAQETQYF.

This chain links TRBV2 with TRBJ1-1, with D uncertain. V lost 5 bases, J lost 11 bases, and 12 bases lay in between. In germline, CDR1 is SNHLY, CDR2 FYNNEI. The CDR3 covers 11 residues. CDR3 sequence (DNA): TGTGCCAGCAGTCCCACCCTGGGGGCTTTCTTT. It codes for CASSPTLGAFF. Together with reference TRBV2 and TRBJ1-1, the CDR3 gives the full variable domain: EPEVTQTPSHQVTQMGQEVILRCVPISNHLYFYWYRQILGQKVEFLVSFYNNEISEKSEIFDDQFSVERPDGSNFTLKIRSTKLEDSAMYFCASSPTLGAFFGQGTRLTVV.

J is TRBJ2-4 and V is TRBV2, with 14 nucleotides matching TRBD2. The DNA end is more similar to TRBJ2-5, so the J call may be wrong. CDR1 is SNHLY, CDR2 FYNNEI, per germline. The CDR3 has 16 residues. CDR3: CASTLGLAGGQETQYF. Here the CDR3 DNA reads TGTGCCAGCACCTTAGGACTAGCGGGGGGTCAAGAGACCCAGTACTTC.

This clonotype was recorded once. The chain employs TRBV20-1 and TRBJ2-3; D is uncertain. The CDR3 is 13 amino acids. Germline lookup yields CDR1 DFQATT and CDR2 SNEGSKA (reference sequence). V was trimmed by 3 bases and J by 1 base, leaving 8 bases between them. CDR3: CSARTLGTDTQYF. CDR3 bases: TGCAGTGCTAGGACATTAGGCACAGATACGCAGTATTTT.

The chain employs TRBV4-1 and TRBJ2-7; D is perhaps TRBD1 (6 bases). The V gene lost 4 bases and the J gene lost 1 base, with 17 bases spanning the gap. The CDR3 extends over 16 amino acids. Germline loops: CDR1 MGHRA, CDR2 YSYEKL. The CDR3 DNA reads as TGCGCCAGCAGCCCTACCCAGGGGAGTGGTTCCTACGAGCAGTACTTC. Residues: CASSPTQGSGSYEQYF.

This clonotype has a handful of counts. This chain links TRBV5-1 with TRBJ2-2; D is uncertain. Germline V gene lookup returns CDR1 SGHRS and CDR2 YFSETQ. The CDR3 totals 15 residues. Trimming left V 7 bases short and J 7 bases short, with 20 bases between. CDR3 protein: CASRSSSEGYGELFF. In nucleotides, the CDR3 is TGCGCCAGCCGTAGCTCTTCGGAAGGTTACGGGGAGCTGTTTTTT.

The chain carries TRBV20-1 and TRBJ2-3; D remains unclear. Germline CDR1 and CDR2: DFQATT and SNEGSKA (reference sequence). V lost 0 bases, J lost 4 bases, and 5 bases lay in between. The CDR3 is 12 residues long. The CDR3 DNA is TGCAGTGCTAGAGAAGTCGCAGATACGCAGTATTTT. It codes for CSAREVADTQYF.

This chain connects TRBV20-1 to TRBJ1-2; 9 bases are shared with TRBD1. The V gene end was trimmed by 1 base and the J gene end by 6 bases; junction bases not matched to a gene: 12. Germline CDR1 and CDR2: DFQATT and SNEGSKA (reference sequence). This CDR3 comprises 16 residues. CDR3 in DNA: TGCAGTGCTAGAGGGGACAGGGATGCTCGCTCGGATGGCTACACCTTC. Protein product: CSARGDRDARSDGYTF.

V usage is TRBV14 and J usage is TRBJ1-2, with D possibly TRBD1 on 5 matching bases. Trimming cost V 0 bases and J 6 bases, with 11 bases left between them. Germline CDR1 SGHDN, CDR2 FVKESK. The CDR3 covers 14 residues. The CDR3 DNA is TGTGCCAGCAGCCAAGATGGACTAGGGGATGGCTACACCTTC. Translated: CASSQDGLGDGYTF.

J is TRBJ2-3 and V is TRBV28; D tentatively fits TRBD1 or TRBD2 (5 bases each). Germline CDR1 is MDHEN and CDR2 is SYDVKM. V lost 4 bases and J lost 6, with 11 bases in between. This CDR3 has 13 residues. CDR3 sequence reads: CASSSPREDTQYF. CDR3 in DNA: TGTGCCAGCAGTTCCCCCAGGGAGGATACGCAGTATTTT.

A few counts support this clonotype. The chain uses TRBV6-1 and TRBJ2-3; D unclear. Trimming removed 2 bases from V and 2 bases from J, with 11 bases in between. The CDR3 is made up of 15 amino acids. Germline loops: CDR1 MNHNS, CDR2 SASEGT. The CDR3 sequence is CASSEIGYITDTQYF. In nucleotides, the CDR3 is TGTGCCAGCAGTGAAATAGGGTATATCACAGATACGCAGTATTTT.

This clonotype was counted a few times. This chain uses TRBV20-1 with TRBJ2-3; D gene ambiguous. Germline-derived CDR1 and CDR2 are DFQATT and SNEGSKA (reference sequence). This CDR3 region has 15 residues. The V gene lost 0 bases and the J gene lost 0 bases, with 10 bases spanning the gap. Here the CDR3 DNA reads TGCAGTGCTAGAGATCCAGCGACTAGCACAGATACGCAGTATTTT. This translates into CSARDPATSTDTQYF.

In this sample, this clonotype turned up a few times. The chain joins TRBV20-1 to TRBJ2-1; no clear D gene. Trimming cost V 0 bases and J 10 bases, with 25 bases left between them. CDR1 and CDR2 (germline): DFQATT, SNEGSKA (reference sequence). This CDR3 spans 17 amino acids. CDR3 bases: TGCAGTGCTAGAGATCCCCTTGGCGCGGAGAGGCTTCTCGAGCAGTTCTTC. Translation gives CSARDPLGAERLLEQFF.

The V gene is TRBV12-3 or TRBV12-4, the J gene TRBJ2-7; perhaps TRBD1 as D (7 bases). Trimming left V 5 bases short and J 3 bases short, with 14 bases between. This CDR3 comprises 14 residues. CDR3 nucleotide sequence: TGTGCCAGCAGTCCAGGGGGGACCCTCTACGAGCAGTACTTC. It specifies CASSPGGTLYEQYF.

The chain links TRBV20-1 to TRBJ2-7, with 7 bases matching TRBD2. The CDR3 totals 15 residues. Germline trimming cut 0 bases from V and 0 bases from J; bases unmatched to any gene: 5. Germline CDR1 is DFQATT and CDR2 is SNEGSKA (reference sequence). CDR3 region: CSARDPASGSYEQYF. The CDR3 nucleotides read TGCAGTGCTAGAGATCCGGCTAGCGGCTCCTACGAGCAGTACTTC.

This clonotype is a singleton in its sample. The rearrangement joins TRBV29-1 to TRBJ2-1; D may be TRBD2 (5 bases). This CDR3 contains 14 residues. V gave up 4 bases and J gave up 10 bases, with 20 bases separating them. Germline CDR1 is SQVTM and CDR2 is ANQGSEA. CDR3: CSVVAGVSSYEQFF. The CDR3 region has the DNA TGCAGCGTTGTTGCGGGCGTCAGCTCCTACGAGCAGTTCTTC.